This T cell receptor (beta chain) was observed in a study of CD8 T cells in Susac syndrome (dated by TCRdb to 2018 to 2020). General notes on the study: Among the sequenced Susac syndrome patients, more than five had clinically active disease and 8 or 9 were in clinical remission. At blood withdrawal, Susac syndrome patients were either therapy-naive, taking corticosteroids (in some cases with IVIg as well), or taking IVIg alone. Repertoire sequencing was used to test whether CD8+ T cell activation and differentiation in Susac syndrome was antigen driven.

From the germline V gene, CDR1 is MGHRA and CDR2 is YSYEKL. The V end loses 3 bases and the J end loses 2 bases, and a stretch of 14 bases separates them. The CDR3 spans 16 residues, from the cysteine through the phenylalanine. Here the CDR3 DNA is all that survives: 48 bases in frame from base 1. Peripheral blood CD8+ and CD4+ T cells from healthy donors, Susac syndrome patients and multiple sclerosis patients were profiled by high-throughput TCR beta sequencing. The Susac syndrome patients fulfilled recently defined diagnostic criteria for either definite or probable disease. Bulk CD8+ and CD4+ T cells were purified by magnetic negative isolation, while CD8+ TEMRA cells were enriched using FACS. Blood was drawn into EDTA tubes, processed within 24 hours, and PBMCs were isolated by density gradient centrifugation. PBMCs destined for TCR sequencing were cryopreserved in liquid nitrogen and later thawed in a 37 °C water bath. The sorted or isolated CD4+, CD8+ and CD8+ TEMRA cells had a purity of 90% or higher.

RNA was extracted using the RNeasy kit, and about 0.5 to 1 microgram was reverse transcribed with random hexamers. TCR beta CDR3 regions were amplified with the immunoSEQ multiplex PCR assay covering 54 Vbeta and 13 Jbeta segments. PCR amplification bias was corrected by using a synthetic template baseline for primer optimization and computational correction. Concerning the study's data processing: Reads were annotated to V, D and J genes per IMGT and analyzed with immunoSEQ Analyzer, keeping only productive sequences. Clonality was calculated as one minus the Shannon entropy normalized by log2 of the number of productive unique sequences. Public and private clones were assessed among the 100 most prevalent clones of each patient and control. Clones were defined as Susac-specific if absent from the healthy and MS cohorts, from around 1,000 published viral clones and from other ImmuneACCESS disease sequences. TCRdb trimmed public reads at Q25 via fastp, called clones via MiXCR and kept in-frame beta chains. Rows matching on CDR3 protein sequence are summarized as one entry with the most common DNA and genes. Here the V and J calls rest on TCRdb's processing, not on the authors' analysis. The sample data list some 170,000 distinct CDR3 sequences, and just under 95% of these were observed just once. The ten largest clones take up 0.095% to 0.1% of the sample.

Overall study outcomes, separate from this receptor: The number of individuals in the TCR sequencing and HLA analysis was acknowledged as relatively small. In the CD4+ T cell repertoire of Susac syndrome patients, clonal expansion was not detected.

For this clonotype: Its cognate antigen has yet to be identified. Per-nucleotide qualities are absent, and no much larger clonotype sits a single base away.

The sequence joins TRBV4-1 to TRBJ2-1; a tentative D call is TRBD2 (5 bases match). Sequencing input: CD4+ T cells from PBMCs. The sequence was collected from a human donor with Susac syndrome. The nucleotides are TGCGCCAGCAGCCAGCCTAGGGAGAGGGCCTACAATGAGCAGTTCTTC. Its protein is CASSQPRERAYNEQFF.